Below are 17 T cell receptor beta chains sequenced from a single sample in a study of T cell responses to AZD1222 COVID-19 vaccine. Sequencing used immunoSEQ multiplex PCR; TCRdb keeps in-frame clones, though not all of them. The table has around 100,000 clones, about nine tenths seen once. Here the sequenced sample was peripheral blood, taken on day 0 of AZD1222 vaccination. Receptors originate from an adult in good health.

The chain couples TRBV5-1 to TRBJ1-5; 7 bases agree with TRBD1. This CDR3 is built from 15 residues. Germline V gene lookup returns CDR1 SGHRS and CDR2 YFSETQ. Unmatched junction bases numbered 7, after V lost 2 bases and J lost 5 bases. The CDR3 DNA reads TGCGCCAGCAGCTTACAGGGGAAGGGCTATCAGCCCCAGCATTTT. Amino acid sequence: CASSLQGKGYQPQHF.

CDR3 DNA sequence: TGTGCCAGCAGTTTCGGACCCTCCTACGAGCAGTACTTC. This sequence encodes CASSFGPSYEQYF. The genes are TRBV27 and TRBJ2-7; D call uncertain. V gave up 3 bases and J gave up 0 bases, with 6 bases separating them. The CDR3 extends over 13 amino acids. Per the germline V gene, CDR1 is MNHEY and CDR2 is SMNVEV (reference sequence).

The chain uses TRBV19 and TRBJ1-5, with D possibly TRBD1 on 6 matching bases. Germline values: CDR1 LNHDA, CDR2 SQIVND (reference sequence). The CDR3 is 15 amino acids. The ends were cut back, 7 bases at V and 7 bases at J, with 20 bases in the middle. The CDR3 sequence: CASILKGGARQPQHF. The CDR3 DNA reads TGTGCCAGTATCCTGAAGGGGGGGGCACGGCAGCCCCAGCATTTT.

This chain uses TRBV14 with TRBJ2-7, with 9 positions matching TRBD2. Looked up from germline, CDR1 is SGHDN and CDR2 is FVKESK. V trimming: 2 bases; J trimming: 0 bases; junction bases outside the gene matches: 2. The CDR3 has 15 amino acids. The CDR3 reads CASSQLAGTSYEQYF. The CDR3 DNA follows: TGTGCCAGCAGCCAACTAGCGGGGACCTCCTACGAGCAGTACTTC.

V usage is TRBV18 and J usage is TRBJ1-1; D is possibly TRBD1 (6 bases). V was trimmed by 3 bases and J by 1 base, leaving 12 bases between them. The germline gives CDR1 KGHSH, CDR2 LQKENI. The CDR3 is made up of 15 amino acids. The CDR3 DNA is TGTGCCAGCTCACCTAACAGGGATTGGAACACTGAAGCTTTCTTT. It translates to CASSPNRDWNTEAFF.

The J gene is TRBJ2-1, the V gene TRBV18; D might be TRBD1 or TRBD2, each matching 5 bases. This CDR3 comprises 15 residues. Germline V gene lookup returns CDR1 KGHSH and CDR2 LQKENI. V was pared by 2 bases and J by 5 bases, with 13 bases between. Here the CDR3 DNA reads TGTGCCAGCTCACCAGGGACGGGCGCAGACAATGAGCAGTTCTTC. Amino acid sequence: CASSPGTGADNEQFF.

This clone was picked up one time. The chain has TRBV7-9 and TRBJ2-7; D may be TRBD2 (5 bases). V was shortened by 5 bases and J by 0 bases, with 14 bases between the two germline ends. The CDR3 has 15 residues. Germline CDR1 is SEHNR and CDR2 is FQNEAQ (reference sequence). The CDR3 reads CASSIYRGLSYEQYF. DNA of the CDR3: TGTGCCAGCAGCATATACAGAGGACTCTCCTACGAGCAGTACTTC. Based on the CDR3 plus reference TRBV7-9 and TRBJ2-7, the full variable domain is DTGVSQNPRHKITKRGQNVTFRCDPISEHNRLYWYRQTLGQGPEFLTYFQNEAQLEKSRLLSDRFSAERPKGSFSTLEIQRTEQGDSAMYLCASSIYRGLSYEQYFGPGTRLTVT.

The CDR3 bases are TGTGCCAGCAGTTTACCTGCAGGGGTCGTGGGAGAGTCTGAAGCTTTCTTT. This codes for CASSLPAGVVGESEAFF. The chain employs TRBV28 and TRBJ1-1; D possibly corresponds to TRBD1 (6 bases). V was clipped by 2 bases and J by 6 bases, with 22 bases between them. The CDR3 consists of 17 residues. Germline-derived CDR1 and CDR2 are MDHEN and SYDVKM.

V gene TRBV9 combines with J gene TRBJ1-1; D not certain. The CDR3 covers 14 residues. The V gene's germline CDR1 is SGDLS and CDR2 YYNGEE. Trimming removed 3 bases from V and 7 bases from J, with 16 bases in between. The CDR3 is CASSADALVGEAFF. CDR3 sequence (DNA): TGTGCCAGCAGCGCAGACGCTTTAGTGGGTGAAGCTTTCTTT.

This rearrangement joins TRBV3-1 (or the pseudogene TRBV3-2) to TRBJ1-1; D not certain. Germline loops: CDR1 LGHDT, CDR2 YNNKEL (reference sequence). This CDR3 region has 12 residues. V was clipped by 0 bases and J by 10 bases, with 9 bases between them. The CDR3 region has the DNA TGTGCCAGCAGCCAAGACGGACGCCCAGCTTTCTTT. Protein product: CASSQDGRPAFF.

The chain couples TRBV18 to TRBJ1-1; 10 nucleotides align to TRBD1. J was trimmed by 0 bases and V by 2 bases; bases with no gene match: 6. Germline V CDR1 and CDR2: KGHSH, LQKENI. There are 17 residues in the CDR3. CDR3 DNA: TGTGCCAGCTCACCAGGGACAGGGGCCTTAATGAACACTGAAGCTTTCTTT. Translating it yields CASSPGTGALMNTEAFF.

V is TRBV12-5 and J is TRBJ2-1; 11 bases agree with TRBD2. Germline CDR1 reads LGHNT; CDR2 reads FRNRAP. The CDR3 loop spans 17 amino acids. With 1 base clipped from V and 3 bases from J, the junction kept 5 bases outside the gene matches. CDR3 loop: CASGLAGTSGLYNEQFF. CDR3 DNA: TGTGCTAGTGGTTTGGCAGGGACTAGCGGACTCTACAATGAGCAGTTCTTC. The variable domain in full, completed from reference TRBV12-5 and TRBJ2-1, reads DARVTQTPRHKVTEMGQEVTMRCQPILGHNTVFWYRQTMMQGLELLAYFRNRAPLDDSGMPKDRFSAEMPDATLATLKIQPSEPRDSAVYFCASGLAGTSGLYNEQFFGPGTRLTVL.

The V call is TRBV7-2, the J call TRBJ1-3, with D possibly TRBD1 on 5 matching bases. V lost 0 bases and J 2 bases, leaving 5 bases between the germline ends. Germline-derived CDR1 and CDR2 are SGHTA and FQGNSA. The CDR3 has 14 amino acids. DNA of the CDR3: TGTGCCAGCAGCTTAGCAGGGGCTGGAAACACCATATATTTT. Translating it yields CASSLAGAGNTIYF. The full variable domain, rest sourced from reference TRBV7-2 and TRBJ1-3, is GAGVSQSPSNKVTEKGKDVELRCDPISGHTALYWYRQSLGQGLEFLIYFQGNSAPDKSGLPSDRFSAERTGGSVSTLTIQRTQQEDSAVYLCASSLAGAGNTIYFGEGSWLTVV.

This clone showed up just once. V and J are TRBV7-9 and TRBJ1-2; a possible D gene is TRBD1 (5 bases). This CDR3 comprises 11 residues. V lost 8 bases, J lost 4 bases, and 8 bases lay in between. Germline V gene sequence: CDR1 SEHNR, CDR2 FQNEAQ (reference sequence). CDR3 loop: CASEGLYGYTF. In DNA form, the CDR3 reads TGTGCCAGCGAGGGGCTCTATGGCTACACCTTC.

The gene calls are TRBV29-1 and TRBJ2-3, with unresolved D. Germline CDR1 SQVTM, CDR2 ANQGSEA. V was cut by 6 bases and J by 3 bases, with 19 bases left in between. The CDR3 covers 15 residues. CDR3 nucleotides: TGCAGCGTCTCCAACCCCAGCGTTGGGACAGATACGCAGTATTTT. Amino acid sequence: CSVSNPSVGTDTQYF.

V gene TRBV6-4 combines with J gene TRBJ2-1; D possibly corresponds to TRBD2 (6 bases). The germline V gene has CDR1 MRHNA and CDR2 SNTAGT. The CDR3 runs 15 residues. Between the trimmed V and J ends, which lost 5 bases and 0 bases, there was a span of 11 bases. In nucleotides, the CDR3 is TGTGCCAGCAGTAGGGACTGGAGCTCCTACAATGAGCAGTTCTTC. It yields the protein CASSRDWSSYNEQFF.

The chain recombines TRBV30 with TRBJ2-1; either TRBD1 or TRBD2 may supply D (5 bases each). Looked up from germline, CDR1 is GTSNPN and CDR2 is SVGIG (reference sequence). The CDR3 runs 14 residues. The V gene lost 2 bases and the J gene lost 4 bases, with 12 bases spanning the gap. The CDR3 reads CAWSYGARYNEQFF. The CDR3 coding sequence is TGTGCCTGGAGTTACGGGGCTCGATACAATGAGCAGTTCTTC.